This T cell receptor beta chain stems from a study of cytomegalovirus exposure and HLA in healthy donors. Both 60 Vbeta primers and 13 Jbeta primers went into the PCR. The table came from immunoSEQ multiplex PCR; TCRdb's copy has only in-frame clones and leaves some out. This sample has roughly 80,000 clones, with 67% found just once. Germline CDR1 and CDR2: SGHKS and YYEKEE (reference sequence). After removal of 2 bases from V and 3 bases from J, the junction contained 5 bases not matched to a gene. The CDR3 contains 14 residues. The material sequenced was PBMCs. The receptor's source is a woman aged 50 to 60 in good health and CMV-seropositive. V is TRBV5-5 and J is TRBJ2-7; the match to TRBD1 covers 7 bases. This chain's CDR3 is CASSFHRGSYEQYF. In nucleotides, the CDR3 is TGTGCCAGCAGCTTTCACAGGGGAAGCTACGAGCAGTACTTC. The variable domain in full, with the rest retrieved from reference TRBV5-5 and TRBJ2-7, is DAGVTQSPTHLIKTRGQQVTLRCSPISGHKSVSWYQQVLGQGPQFIFQYYEKEERGRGNFPDRFSARQFPNYSSELNVNALLLGDSALYLCASSFHRGSYEQYFGPGTRLTVT.